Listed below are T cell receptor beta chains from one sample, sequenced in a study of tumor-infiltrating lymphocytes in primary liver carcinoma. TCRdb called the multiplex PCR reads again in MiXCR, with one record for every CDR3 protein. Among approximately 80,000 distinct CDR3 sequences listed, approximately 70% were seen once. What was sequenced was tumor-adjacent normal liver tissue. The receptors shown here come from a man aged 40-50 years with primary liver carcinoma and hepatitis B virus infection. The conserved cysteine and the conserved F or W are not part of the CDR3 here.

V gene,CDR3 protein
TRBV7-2,ASSPESSSYNEQF
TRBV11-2,ACNLRFAEAYEQY
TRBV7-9,ASSSNTGGLADTQY
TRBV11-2,AGSFDSTYEQY
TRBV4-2,ASRQVWRNPEDEQF
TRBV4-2,ASSLQHSDNEQL
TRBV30,TCTGINEQS
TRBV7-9,ASSSRDRAYDQY
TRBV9,ASSEEQGSYEQY
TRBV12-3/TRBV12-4,PGSLSQNIQH
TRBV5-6,ASSIGQGDAYVQY
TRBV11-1,ASSWNSGANLLT
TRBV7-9,ASSLGSEYNEQF
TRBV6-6,ANSYAAGGPSIEKLF
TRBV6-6,ASRTGDQPQH
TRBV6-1,ASRAQGANQETQY
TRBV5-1,ASSSGLAAHNEQF
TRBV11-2,ASSYIGASSPDYT
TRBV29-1,SVYGFNRGPLLDTEAL
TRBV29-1,SAQIQENTEVF
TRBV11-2,ASSSEYSGMGETEY
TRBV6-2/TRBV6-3,TSSALGQYNEQL